The clone carrying this TCR beta chain was recorded once. Which cohort a participant joined came from the clinical history participants gave. Germline CDR1 reads LNHDA; CDR2 reads SQIVND (reference sequence). V was pared by 3 bases and J by 2 bases, with 4 bases of the junction left unmatched. The CDR3 sequence is 15 residues long. The data derive from a study of blood T cell repertoires in COVID-19. The overall study: Samples came from the United States, Italy and Spain, spanning acute and convalescent COVID-19. PBMCs, B-cell-depleted T cells, or T cells were the source of the cDNA or gDNA that made up the material.

In the study's own analysis: Reference gene primer amplification in the assay estimated nucleated cell counts. Sequencing was performed with immunoSEQ multiplex PCR; in TCRdb, only in-frame clones are kept and a portion is missing. The DNA gave D and trimming, while V, J and clone size come from that table. Of 220,000 or so clones detected, around nine tenths appear once; the ten largest clones hold 14% to 15%. The rearrangement joins TRBV19 to TRBJ1-5, with 7 bases that match TRBD1. Sequencing input: PBMCs or T cells enriched from blood (not recorded which). The sequence was obtained from a woman aged 45-59 years with acute COVID-19. CDR3 region: CASSMLDRGNQPQHF. CDR3 nucleotides: TGTGCCAGTAGTATGTTAGACAGGGGCAATCAGCCCCAGCATTTT. Using reference TRBV19 and TRBJ1-5 for the parts outside the CDR3, the full variable domain is DGGITQSPKYLFRKEGQNVTLSCEQNLNHDAMYWYRQDPGQGLRLIYYSQIVNDFQKGDIAEGYSVSREKKESFPLTVTSAQKNPTAFYLCASSMLDRGNQPQHFGDGTRLSIL.